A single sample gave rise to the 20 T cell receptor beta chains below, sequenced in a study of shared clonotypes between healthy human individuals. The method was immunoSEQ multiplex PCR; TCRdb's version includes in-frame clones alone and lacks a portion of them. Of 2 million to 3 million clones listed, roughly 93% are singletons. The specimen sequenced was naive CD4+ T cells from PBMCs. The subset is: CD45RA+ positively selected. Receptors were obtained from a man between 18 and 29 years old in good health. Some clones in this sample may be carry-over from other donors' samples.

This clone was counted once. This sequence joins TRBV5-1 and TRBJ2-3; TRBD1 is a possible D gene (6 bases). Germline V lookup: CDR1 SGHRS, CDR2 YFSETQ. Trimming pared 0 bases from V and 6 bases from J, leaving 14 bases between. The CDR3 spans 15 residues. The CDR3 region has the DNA TGCGCCAGCAGCTTGGAGGGACACCCAGGGGATACGCAGTATTTT. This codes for CASSLEGHPGDTQYF. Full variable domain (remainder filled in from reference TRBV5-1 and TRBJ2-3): KAGVTQTPRYLIKTRGQQVTLSCSPISGHRSVSWYQQTPGQGLQFLFEYFSETQRNKGNFPGRFSGRQFSNSRSEMNVSTLELGDSALYLCASSLEGHPGDTQYFGPGTRLTVL.

This chain's CDR3 is CSVWTSGRDETQYF. CDR3 DNA: TGCAGCGTGTGGACTAGCGGGAGGGATGAGACCCAGTACTTC. The J gene is TRBJ2-5, the V gene TRBV29-1; 15 bases align to TRBD2. The V gene end was trimmed by 6 bases and the J gene end by 5 bases; junction bases not matched to a gene: 4. This CDR3 has 14 residues. In germline, CDR1 is SQVTM, CDR2 ANQGSEA.

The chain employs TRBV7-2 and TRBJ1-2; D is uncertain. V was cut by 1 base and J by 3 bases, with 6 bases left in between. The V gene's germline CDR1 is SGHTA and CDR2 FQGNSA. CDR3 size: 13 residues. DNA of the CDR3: TGTGCCAGCAGCTTAGAGCGTCACTATGGCTACACCTTC. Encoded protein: CASSLERHYGYTF.

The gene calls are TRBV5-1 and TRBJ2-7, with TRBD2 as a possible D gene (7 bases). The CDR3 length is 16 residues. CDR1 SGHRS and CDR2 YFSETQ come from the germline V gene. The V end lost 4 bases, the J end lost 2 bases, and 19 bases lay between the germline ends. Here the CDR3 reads CASSPGGGGQTYEQYF. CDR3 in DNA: TGCGCCAGCAGCCCTGGTGGGGGGGGCCAAACCTACGAGCAGTACTTC.

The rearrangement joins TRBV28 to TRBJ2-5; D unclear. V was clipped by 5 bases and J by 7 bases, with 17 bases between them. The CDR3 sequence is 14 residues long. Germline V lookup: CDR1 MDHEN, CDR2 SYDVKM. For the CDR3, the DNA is TGTGCCAGCAGTAGTACGACCCCCGTGGGGACCCAGTACTTC. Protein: CASSSTTPVGTQYF.

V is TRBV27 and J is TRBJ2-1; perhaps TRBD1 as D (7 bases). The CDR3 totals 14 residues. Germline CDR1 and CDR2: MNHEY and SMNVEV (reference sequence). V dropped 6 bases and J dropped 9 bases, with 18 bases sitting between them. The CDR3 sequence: CASREGQFLGEQFF. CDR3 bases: TGTGCCAGCAGGGAGGGACAGTTTTTAGGTGAGCAGTTCTTC.

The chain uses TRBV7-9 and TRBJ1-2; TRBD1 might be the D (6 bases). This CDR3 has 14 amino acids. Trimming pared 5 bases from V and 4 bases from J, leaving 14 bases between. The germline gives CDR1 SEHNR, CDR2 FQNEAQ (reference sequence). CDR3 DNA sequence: TGTGCCAGCAGCGTTAACAGGGCCTCCTATGGCTACACCTTC. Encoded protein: CASSVNRASYGYTF. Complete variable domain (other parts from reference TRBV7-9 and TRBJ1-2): DTGVSQNPRHKITKRGQNVTFRCDPISEHNRLYWYRQTLGQGPEFLTYFQNEAQLEKSRLLSDRFSAERPKGSFSTLEIQRTEQGDSAMYLCASSVNRASYGYTFGSGTRLTVV.

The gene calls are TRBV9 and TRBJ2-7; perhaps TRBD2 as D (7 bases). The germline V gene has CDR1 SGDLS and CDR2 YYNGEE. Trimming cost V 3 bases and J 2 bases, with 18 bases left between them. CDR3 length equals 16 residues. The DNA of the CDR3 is TGTGCCAGCAGCGGGGGGCGGGCTAGCGGTACCTACGAGCAGTACTTC. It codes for CASSGGRASGTYEQYF.

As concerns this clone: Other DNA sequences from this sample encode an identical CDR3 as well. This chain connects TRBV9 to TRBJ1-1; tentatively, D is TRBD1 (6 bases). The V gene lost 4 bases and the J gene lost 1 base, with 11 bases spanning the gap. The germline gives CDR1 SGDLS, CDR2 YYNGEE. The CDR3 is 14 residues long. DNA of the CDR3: TGTGCCAGCAGCTTACAGGGCCAGAACACTGAAGCTTTCTTT. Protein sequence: CASSLQGQNTEAFF.

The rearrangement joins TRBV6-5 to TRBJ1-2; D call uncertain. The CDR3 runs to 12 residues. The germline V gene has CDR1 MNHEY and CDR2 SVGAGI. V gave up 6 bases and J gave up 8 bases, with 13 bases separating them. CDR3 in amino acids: CASSDRPGGYTF. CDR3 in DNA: TGTGCCAGCAGCGACCGCCCGGGCGGCTACACCTTC.

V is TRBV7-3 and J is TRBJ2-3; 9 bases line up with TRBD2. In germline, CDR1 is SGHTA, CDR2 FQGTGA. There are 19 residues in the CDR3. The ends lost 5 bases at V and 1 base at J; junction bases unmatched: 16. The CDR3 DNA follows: TGTGCCAGCAGCCCACGGGGCAGGACGCCTAGCGGGGGCACAGATACGCAGTATTTT. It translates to CASSPRGRTPSGGTDTQYF.

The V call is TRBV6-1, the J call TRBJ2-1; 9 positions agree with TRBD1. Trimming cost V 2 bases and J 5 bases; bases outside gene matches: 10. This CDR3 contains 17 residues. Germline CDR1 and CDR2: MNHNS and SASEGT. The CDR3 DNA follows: TGTGCCAGCAGTGAAAGGGGTATGACAGGGGGTCACAATGAGCAGTTCTTC. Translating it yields CASSERGMTGGHNEQFF.

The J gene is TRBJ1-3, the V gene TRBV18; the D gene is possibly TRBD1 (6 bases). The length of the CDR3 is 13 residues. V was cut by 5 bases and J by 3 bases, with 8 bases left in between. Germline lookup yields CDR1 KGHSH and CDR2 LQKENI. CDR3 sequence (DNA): TGTGCCAGCTCATTACAGGGTGGAAACACCATATATTTT. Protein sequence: CASSLQGGNTIYF.

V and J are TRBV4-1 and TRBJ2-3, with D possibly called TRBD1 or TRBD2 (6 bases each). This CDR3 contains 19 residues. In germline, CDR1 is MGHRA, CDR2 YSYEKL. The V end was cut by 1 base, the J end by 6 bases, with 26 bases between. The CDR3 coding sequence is TGCGCCAGCAGCCAAGCCGCCTGGAGGGGGAGTGGGAGAGGGGATACGCAGTATTTT. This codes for CASSQAAWRGSGRGDTQYF.

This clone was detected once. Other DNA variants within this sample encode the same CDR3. The DNA of the CDR3 is TGTGCCAGCAGTTTAAGCCCTGGGGCCAACGTCCTGACTTTC. This encodes CASSLSPGANVLTF. This sequence joins TRBV27 and TRBJ2-6, with D hard to call. V lost 2 bases and J lost 2, with 4 bases in between. This CDR3 spans 14 amino acids. CDR1 and CDR2 (germline): MNHEY, SMNVEV (reference sequence).

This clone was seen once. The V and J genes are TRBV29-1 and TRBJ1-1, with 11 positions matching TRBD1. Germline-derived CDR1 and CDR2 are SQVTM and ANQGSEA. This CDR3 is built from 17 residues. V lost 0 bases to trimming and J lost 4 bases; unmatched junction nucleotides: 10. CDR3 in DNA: TGCAGCGTTGAAGATACCGGGACAGGGGGAGATGGCACTGAAGCTTTCTTT. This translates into CSVEDTGTGGDGTEAFF.

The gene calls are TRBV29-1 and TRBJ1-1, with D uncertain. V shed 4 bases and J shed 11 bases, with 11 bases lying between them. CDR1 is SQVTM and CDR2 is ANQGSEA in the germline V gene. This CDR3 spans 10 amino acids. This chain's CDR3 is CSVAATVAFF. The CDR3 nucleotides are TGCAGCGTTGCGGCCACGGTGGCTTTCTTT.

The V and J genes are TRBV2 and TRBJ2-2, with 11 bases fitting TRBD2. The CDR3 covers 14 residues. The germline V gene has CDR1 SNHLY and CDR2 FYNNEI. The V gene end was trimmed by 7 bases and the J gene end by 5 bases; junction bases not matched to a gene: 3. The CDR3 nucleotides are TGTGCCAGCATCCGACTAGCGGGAACCGGGGAGCTGTTTTTT. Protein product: CASIRLAGTGELFF. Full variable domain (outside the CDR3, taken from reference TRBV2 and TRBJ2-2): EPEVTQTPSHQVTQMGQEVILRCVPISNHLYFYWYRQILGQKVEFLVSFYNNEISEKSEIFDDQFSVERPDGSNFTLKIRSTKLEDSAMYFCASIRLAGTGELFFGEGSRLTVL.

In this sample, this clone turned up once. The DNA of the CDR3 is TGTGCCAGCAGTTTAGGGACAGGGGGCGGCCAGCCCCAGCATTTT. Protein: CASSLGTGGGQPQHF. The chain couples TRBV28 to TRBJ1-5; 12 bases line up with TRBD1. The CDR3 runs 15 residues. Germline CDR1 and CDR2: MDHEN and SYDVKM. J gave up 7 bases and V 2 bases, and 3 bases lay outside the gene matches.

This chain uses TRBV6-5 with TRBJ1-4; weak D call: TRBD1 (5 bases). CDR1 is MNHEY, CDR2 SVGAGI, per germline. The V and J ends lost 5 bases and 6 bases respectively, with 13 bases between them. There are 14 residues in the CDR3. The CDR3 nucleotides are TGTGCCAGCAGTAGCAGGGTCCGGTATGAAAAACTGTTTTTT. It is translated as CASSSRVRYEKLFF.